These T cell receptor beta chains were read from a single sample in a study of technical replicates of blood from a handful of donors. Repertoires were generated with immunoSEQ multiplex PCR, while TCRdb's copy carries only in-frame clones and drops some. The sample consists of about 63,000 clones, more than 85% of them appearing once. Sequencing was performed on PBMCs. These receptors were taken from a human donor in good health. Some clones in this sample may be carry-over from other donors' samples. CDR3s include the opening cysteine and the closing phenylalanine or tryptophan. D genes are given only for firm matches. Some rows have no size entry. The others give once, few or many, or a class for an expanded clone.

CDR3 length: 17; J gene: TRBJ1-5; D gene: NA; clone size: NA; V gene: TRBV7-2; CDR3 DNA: TGTGCCAGCAGCTTAGAGGGAGATCCTTATAGCAATCAGCCCCAGCATTTT; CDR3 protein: CASSLEGDPYSNQPQHF
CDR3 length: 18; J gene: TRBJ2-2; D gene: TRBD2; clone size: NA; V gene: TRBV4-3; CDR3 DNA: TGCGCCAGCAGCCAAGTTCCTAGCGGGGGCCCGGGCACCGGGGAGCTGTTTTTT; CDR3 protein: CASSQVPSGGPGTGELFF
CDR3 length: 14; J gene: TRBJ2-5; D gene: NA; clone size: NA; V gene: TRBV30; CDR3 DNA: TGTGCCTGGAGTAATGGGCTGGGCCAAGAGACCCAGTACTTC; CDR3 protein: CAWSNGLGQETQYF
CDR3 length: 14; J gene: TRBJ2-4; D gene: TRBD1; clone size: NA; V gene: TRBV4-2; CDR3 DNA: TGTGCCAGCAGCCAAGATGAGGGGGCTAGCATTCAGTACTTC; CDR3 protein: CASSQDEGASIQYF
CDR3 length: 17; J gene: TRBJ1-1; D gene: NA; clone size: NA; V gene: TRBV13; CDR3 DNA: TGTGCCAGCAGCGACCCCGGCGGGTTACCTTTGAACACTGAAGCTTTCTTT; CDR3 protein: CASSDPGGLPLNTEAFF
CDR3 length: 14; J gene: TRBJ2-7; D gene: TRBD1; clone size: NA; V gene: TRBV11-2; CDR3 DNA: TGTGCCAGCAGCTCCTGGGACAGGTCCTACGAGCAGTACTTC; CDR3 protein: CASSSWDRSYEQYF
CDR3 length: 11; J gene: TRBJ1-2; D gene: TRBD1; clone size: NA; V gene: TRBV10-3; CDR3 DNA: TGTGCCATATGGACAGGGAGCGGCTACACCTTC; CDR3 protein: CAIWTGSGYTF
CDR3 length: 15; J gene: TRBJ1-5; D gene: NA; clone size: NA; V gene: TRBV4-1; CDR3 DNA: TGCGCCAGCAGCCCGCAGGGAATAAGCAATCAGCCCCAGCATTTT; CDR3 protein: CASSPQGISNQPQHF
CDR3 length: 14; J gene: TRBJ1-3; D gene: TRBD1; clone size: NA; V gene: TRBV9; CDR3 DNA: TGTGCCAGCAGCGTAGGGACAGGGGTTTTCGCCATATATTTT; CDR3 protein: CASSVGTGVFAIYF
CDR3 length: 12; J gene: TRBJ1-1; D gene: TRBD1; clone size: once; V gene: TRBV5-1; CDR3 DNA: TGCGCCAGCAGCTTAGCGCAGGGGGCTGCTTTCTTT; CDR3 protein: CASSLAQGAAFF
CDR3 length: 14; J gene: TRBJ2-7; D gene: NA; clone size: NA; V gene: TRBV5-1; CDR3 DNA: TGCGCCAGCAGCTTGGAATCCCAGGGTGGCGAGCAGTACTTC; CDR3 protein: CASSLESQGGEQYF
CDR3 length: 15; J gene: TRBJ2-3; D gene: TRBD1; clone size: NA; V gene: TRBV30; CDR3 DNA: TGTGCCTGGAGGGGGGGGACAGGGACCCCAGATACGCAGTATTTT; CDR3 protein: CAWRGGTGTPDTQYF
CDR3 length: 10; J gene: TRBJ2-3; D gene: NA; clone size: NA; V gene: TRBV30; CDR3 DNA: TGTGCCTGGTCTACAGATACGCAGTATTTT; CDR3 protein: CAWSTDTQYF
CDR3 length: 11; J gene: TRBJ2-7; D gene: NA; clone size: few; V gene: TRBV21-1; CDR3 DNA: TGTCGAGGCAGGGGGCAGTGGGAGCAGTACTTC; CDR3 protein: CRGRGQWEQYF
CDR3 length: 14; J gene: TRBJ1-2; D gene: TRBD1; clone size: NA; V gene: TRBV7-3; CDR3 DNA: TGTGCCAGCAGCCTAGGACAGGGAATCTATGGCTACACCTTC; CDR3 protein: CASSLGQGIYGYTF
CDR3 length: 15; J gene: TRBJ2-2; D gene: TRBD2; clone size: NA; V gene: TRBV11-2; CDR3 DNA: TGTGCCAGCAGCGCCGGGGGGACGAACACCGGGGAGCTGTTTTTT; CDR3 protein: CASSAGGTNTGELFF
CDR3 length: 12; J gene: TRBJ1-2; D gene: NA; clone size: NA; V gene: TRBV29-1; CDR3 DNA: TGCAGCGTGGAGGGGTCTAACTATGGCTACACCTTC; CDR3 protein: CSVEGSNYGYTF
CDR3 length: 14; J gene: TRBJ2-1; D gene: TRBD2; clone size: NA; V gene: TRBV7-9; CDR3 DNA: TGTGCCAGCAGCTCGGGACTATCCATCAATGAGCAGTTCTTC; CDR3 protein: CASSSGLSINEQFF
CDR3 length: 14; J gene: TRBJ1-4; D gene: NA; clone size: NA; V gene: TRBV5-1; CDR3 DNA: TGCGCCAGCAGCCTGACAGACCCTAATGAAAAACTGTTTTTT; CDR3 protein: CASSLTDPNEKLFF
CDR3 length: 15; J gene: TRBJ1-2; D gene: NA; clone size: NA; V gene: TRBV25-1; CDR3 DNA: TGTGCCAGCAGTGAATATAACAGGGAACGATATGGCTACACCTTC; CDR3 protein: CASSEYNRERYGYTF
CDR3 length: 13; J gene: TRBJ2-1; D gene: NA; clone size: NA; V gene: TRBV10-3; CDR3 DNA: TGTGCCATCAGTGACCCGATGAGGCGTGAGCAGTTCTTC; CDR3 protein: CAISDPMRREQFF
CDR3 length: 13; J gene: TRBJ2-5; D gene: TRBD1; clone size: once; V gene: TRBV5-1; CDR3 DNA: TGCGCCAGCAGCGTAACAGGGGGGGAGACCCAGTACTTC; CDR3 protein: CASSVTGGETQYF
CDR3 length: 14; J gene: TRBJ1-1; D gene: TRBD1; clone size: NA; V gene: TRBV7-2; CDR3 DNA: TGTGCCAGCAGCACGACAGGGGGCCAAACTGAAGCTTTCTTT; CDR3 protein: CASSTTGGQTEAFF
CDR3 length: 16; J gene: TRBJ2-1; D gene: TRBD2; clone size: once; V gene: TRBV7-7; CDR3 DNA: TGTGCCAGCAGCCTGCGACTAGCGGGAGATCAAAATGAGCAGTTCTTC; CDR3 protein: CASSLRLAGDQNEQFF
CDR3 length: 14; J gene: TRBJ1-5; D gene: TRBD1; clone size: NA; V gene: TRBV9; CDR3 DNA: TGTGCCAGCAGCGGGACAGGGGTCAATCAGCCCCAGCATTTT; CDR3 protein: CASSGTGVNQPQHF
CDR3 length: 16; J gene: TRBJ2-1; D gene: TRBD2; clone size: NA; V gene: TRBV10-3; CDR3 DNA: TGTGCCATCAGTGAGAGGGGACTAGCGGGAGGGAATGAGCAGTTCTTC; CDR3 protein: CAISERGLAGGNEQFF
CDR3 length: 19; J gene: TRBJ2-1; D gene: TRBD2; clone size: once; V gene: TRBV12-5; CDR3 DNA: TGTGCTAGTGCAATTATACCACCCCCGTGGGGGGGCTCCTACAATGAGCAGTTCTTC; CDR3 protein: CASAIIPPPWGGSYNEQFF
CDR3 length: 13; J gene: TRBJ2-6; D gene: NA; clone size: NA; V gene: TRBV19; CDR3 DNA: TGTGCCACAGGGGTTGGTGGGGCCAACGTCCTGACTTTC; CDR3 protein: CATGVGGANVLTF
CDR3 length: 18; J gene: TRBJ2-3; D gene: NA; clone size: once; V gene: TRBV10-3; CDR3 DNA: TGTGCCATCAGTGAGTCGTACTTCCGCGGTGACTACACAGATACGCAGTATTTT; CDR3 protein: CAISESYFRGDYTDTQYF
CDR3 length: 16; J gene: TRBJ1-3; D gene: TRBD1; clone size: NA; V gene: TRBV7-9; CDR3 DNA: TGTGCCAGCAACAAAGGAACAGGGGCTTCTGGAAACACCATATATTTT; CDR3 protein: CASNKGTGASGNTIYF
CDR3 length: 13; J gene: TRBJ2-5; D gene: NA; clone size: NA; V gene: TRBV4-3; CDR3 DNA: TGCGCCAGCAGCCAGACCCAGGTAGAGACCCAGTACTTC; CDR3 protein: CASSQTQVETQYF
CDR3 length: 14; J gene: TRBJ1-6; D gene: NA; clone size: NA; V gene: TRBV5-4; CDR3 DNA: TGTGCCGCCCAGGCAGGGCCAGACCCTTCACCCCTCCACTTT; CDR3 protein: CAAQAGPDPSPLHF
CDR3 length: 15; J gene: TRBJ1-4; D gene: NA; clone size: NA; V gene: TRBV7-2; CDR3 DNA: TGTGCCAGCAGCTTACAAAGGGGCGGGGGTGAAAAACTGTTTTTT; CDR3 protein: CASSLQRGGGEKLFF
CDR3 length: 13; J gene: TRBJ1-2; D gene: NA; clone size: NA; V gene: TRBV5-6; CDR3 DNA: TGTGCCAGCAGCTGGACCGAGGGCCCTGGCTACACCTTC; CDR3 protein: CASSWTEGPGYTF
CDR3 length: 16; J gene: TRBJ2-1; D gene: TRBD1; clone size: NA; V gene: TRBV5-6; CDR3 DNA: TGTGCCAGCAGCTATTCACAGGGGGCGACCTACAATGAGCAGTTCTTC; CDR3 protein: CASSYSQGATYNEQFF
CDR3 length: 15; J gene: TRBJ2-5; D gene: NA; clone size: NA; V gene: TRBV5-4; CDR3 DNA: TGTGCCAGCAGTGACAGCACTAAGTTACAAGAGACCCAGTACTTC; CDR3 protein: CASSDSTKLQETQYF
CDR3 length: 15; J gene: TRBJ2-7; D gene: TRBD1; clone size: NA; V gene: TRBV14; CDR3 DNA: TGTGCCAGCAGCAGACGACAGGGGGCATCCTACGAGCAGTACTTC; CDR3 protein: CASSRRQGASYEQYF
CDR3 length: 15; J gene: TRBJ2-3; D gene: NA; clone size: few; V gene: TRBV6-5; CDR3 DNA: TGTGCCAGCAGTTACTCGGGCAGGAGGACAGATACGCAGTATTTT; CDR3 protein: CASSYSGRRTDTQYF
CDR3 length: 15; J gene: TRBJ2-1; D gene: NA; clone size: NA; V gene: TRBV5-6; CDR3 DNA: TGTGCCAGCAGCTCTATTTGGAGCTCCTACAATGAGCAGTTCTTC; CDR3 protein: CASSSIWSSYNEQFF
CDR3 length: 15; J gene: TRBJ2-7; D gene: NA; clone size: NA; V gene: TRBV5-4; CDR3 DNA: TGTGCCAGCAGCTTGCCTCCGGGATTAGCGAACGAGCAGTACTTC; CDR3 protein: CASSLPPGLANEQYF
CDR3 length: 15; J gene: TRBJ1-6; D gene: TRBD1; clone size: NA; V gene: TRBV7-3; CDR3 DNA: TGTGCCAGCAGCTTCCAGGGGGCTCTCGATTCACCCCTCCACTTT; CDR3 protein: CASSFQGALDSPLHF
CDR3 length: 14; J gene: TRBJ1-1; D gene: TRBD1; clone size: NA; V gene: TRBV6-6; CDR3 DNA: TGTGCCAGCAGTCTAAACAGGGGTAACACTGAAGCTTTCTTT; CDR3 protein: CASSLNRGNTEAFF
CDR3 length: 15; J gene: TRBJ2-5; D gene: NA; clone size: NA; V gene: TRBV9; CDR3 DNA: TGTGCCAGCAGCCCCGCCGGTACTAGGGAAGAGACCCAGTACTTC; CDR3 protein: CASSPAGTREETQYF
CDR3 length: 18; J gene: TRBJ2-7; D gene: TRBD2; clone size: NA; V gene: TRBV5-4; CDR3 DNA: TGTGCCAGCAGCTCGAAACAACTAGCGGGAGCCTCCTCCTACGAGCAGTACTTC; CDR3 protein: CASSSKQLAGASSYEQYF
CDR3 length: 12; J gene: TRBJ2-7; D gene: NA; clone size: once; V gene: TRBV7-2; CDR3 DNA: TGTGCCAGCAGCTTAGGTTATCGGGAGCAGTACTTC; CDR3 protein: CASSLGYREQYF
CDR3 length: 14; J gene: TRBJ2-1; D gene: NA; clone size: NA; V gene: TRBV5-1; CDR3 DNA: TGCGCCAGCAGCTTGGGCGACCGGGGGAATGAGCAGTTCTTC; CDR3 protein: CASSLGDRGNEQFF
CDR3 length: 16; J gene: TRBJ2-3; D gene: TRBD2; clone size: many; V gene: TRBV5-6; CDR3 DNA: TGTGCCAGCAGCTTGAGTGGGAGGGAGCGCACAGATACGCAGTATTTT; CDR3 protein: CASSLSGRERTDTQYF
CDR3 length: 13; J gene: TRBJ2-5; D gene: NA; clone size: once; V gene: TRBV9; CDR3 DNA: TGTGCCAGCAGCGGACTGGCGACAGAGACCCAGTACTTC; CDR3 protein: CASSGLATETQYF
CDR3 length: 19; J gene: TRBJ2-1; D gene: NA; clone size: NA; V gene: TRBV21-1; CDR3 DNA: TGTGCCAGCAGCCCTCTACGACTCCGGCGGGAGCTACCGGGCAATGAGCAGTTCTTC; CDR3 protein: CASSPLRLRRELPGNEQFF